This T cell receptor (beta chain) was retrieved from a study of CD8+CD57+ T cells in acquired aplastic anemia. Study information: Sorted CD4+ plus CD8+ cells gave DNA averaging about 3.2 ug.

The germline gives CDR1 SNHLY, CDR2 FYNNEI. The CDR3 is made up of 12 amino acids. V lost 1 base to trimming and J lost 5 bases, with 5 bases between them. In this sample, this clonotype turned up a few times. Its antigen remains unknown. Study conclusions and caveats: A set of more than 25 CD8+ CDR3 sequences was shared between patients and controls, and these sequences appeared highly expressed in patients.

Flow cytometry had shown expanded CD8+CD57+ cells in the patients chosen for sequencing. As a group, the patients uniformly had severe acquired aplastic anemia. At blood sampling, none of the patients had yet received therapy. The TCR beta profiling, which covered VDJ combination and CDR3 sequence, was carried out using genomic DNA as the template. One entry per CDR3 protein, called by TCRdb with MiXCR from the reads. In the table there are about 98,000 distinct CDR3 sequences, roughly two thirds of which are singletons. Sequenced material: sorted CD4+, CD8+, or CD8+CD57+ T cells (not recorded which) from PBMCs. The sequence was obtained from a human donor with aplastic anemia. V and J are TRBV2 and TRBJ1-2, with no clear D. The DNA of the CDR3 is TGTGCCAGCAGTGAAGGAAGGTATGGCTACACCTTC. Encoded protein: CASSEGRYGYTF.